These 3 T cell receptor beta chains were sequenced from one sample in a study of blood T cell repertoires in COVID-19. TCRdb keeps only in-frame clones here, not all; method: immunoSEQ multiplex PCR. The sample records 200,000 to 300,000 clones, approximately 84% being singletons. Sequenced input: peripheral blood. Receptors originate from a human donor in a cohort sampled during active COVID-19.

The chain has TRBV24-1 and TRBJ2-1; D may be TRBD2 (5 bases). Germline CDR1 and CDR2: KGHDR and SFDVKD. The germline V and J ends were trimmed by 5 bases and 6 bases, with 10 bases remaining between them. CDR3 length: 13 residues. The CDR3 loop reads CATSVPRVNEQFF. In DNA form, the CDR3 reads TGTGCCACCAGTGTTCCGAGGGTCAATGAGCAGTTCTTC.

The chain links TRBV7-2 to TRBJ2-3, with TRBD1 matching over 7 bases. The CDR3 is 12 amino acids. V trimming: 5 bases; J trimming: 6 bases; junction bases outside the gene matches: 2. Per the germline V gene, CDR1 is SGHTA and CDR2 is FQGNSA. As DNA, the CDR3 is TGTGCCAGCAGCCAACAGGGGGATACGCAGTATTTT. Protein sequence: CASSQQGDTQYF.

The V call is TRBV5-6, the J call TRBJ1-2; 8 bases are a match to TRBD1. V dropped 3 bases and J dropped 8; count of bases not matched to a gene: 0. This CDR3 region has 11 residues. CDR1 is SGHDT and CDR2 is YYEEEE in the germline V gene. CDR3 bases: TGTGCCAGCAGCTCAGGGGGCGGCTACACCTTC. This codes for CASSSGGGYTF.